The 18 T cell receptor beta chains presented below share a single source sample, sequenced in a study of shared clonotypes between healthy human individuals. The assay was immunoSEQ multiplex PCR, and TCRdb's table has in-frame clones only and misses some. The sample lists under 2,500,000 clones; around 95% were seen once. The sequencing sample was made of naive CD4+ T cells sorted from blood. The subset denotes: CD45RA+ positively selected. The receptors were gathered from a man younger than 30 in good health.

The chain links TRBV4-1 to TRBJ2-7, with D possibly being TRBD2 (5 bases). Germline V gene sequence: CDR1 MGHRA, CDR2 YSYEKL. The V end lost 1 base, the J end lost 9 bases, and 16 bases lay between the germline ends. This CDR3 has 14 residues. DNA for the CDR3: TGCGCCAGCAGCCAAGCGTTTGGGGAAGGAGGGCAGTACTTC. This codes for CASSQAFGEGGQYF.

This chain joins TRBV5-1 and TRBJ1-2; 7 nucleotides match TRBD1. The germline CDR1 and CDR2 sequences are SGHRS and YFSETQ. Losses at the gene ends were 0 bases for V and 4 bases for J; bases not matched to a gene: 6. The CDR3 is made up of 15 amino acids. In DNA, the CDR3 is TGCGCCAGCAGCTTGGTGACAGGGAGGGCCTATGGCTACACCTTC. It yields the protein CASSLVTGRAYGYTF.

DNA for the CDR3: TGTGCCAGTTCCCCCACGCCGTATAGCAATCAGCCCCAGCATTTT. Its translation is CASSPTPYSNQPQHF. The chain employs TRBV27 and TRBJ1-5; no clear D. CDR1 MNHEY and CDR2 SMNVEV come from the germline V gene (reference sequence). The CDR3 is 15 residues long. V lost 9 bases and J lost 0, with 15 bases in between.

This clone was counted once. The CDR3 spells CASSRYALATNEKLFF. The CDR3 DNA reads as TGTGCCAGCTCCCGGTACGCTCTTGCAACTAATGAAAAACTGTTTTTT. V gene TRBV18 combines with J gene TRBJ1-4, with D hard to call. Germline-derived CDR1 and CDR2 are KGHSH and LQKENI. The CDR3 length is 16 residues. The germline V and J ends were trimmed by 6 bases and 0 bases, with 14 bases remaining between them.

This chain links TRBV7-3 with TRBJ1-1, with D tentatively TRBD1 (6 bases). The germline gives CDR1 SGHTA, CDR2 FQGTGA. The CDR3 loop spans 16 amino acids. Trimming shortened V by 1 base and J by 5 bases, and 17 bases separated the two germline ends. The CDR3: CASSLIGEGVVTEAFF. The DNA for the CDR3 is TGTGCCAGCAGCTTAATTGGTGAGGGGGTGGTGACTGAAGCTTTCTTT. The variable domain in full, with the rest retrieved from reference TRBV7-3 and TRBJ1-1, is GAGVSQTPSNKVTEKGKYVELRCDPISGHTALYWYRQSLGQGPEFLIYFQGTGAADDSGLPNDRFFAVRPEGSVSTLKIQRTERGDSAVYLCASSLIGEGVVTEAFFGQGTRLTVV.

In its sample, this clone was seen once. This chain uses TRBV7-2 with TRBJ2-7; the match to TRBD2 covers 7 bases. Germline lookup yields CDR1 SGHTA and CDR2 FQGNSA. The V gene end was trimmed by 5 bases and the J gene end by 3 bases; junction bases not matched to a gene: 7. This CDR3 contains 14 residues. The chain's CDR3 is CASSPSPSGYEQYF. The CDR3 region has the DNA TGTGCCAGCAGCCCCTCTCCTAGCGGCTACGAGCAGTACTTC.

V is TRBV6-1 and J is TRBJ1-2, with D perhaps TRBD1 (5 bases). V lost 6 bases and J lost 4, with 15 bases in between. The germline gives CDR1 MNHNS, CDR2 SASEGT. CDR3 size: 14 residues. The CDR3 nucleotides read TGTGCCAGCAGCCCAAGGTGGGGGGTCTATGGCTACACCTTC. It encodes CASSPRWGVYGYTF.

The gene calls are TRBV9 and TRBJ1-2; D is undetermined. V dropped 4 bases and J dropped 4 bases, with 14 bases sitting between them. Germline CDR1 SGDLS, CDR2 YYNGEE. The CDR3 runs to 14 residues. Here the CDR3 DNA reads TGTGCCAGCAGCCCTCAAATCGGTCTCTATGGCTACACCTTC. Translated, it gives CASSPQIGLYGYTF.

This chain connects TRBV27 to TRBJ1-2; 9 bases line up with TRBD1. The germline V gene has CDR1 MNHEY and CDR2 SMNVEV (reference sequence). V gave up 6 bases and J gave up 5 bases; unmatched junction bases: 10. This CDR3 is 15 amino acids long. DNA of the CDR3: TGTGCCAGCAGGGAATCCGGGACAGGGTTTTATGGCTACACCTTC. It yields the protein CASRESGTGFYGYTF.

The J gene is TRBJ2-5, the V gene TRBV11-2; 8 bases align to TRBD2. Trimming took 4 bases from V and 2 from J; bases not matched to a gene: 6. This CDR3 is built from 15 residues. Germline CDR1 reads SGHAT; CDR2 reads FQNNGV. The chain's CDR3 is CASSSIAGYQETQYF. The CDR3 nucleotides read TGTGCCAGCAGCTCCATAGCGGGGTATCAAGAGACCCAGTACTTC.

This chain links TRBV9 with TRBJ2-7; D perhaps matches TRBD2 (5 bases). CDR3 length equals 16 residues. Germline V gives CDR1 SGDLS, CDR2 YYNGEE. Trimming left V 0 bases short and J 1 base short, with 14 bases between. The CDR3 DNA reads TGTGCCAGCAGCGTAGATCCGGGAACCGTTTCCTACGAGCAGTACTTC. Encoded protein: CASSVDPGTVSYEQYF.

Remarks on this clone: Other DNA sequences in the sample encode the same CDR3. The chain has TRBV5-1 and TRBJ1-1; no reliable D call. Germline V gene sequence: CDR1 SGHRS, CDR2 YFSETQ. V gave up 0 bases and J gave up 0 bases, with 9 bases separating them. The CDR3 length is 15 residues. DNA for the CDR3: TGCGCCAGCAGCTTGGGGGGAGTCATGAACACTGAAGCTTTCTTT. Translation gives CASSLGGVMNTEAFF. The variable domain in full, with the rest retrieved from reference TRBV5-1 and TRBJ1-1, is KAGVTQTPRYLIKTRGQQVTLSCSPISGHRSVSWYQQTPGQGLQFLFEYFSETQRNKGNFPGRFSGRQFSNSRSEMNVSTLELGDSALYLCASSLGGVMNTEAFFGQGTRLTVV.

V gene TRBV28 combines with J gene TRBJ1-1; 8 bases map to TRBD1. The germline V gene encodes CDR1 MDHEN and CDR2 SYDVKM. There are 15 residues in the CDR3. Trimming took 4 bases from V and 1 from J; bases not matched to a gene: 5. CDR3 protein: CASSSPDRENTEAFF. The DNA for the CDR3 is TGTGCCAGCAGTTCCCCGGACAGGGAGAACACTGAAGCTTTCTTT.

CDR3 nucleotide sequence: TGTGCCAGCAGCCTCTCGACAACGGAAGAGCAGTACTTC. Amino acids: CASSLSTTEEQYF. The chain couples TRBV6-5 to TRBJ2-7; D is ambiguous. Trimming removed 6 bases at V and 7 bases at J, with 16 bases between. From germline, CDR1 is MNHEY and CDR2 SVGAGI. The CDR3 spans 13 residues.

This chain links TRBV12-5 with TRBJ2-7; 9 bases fit TRBD1. CDR1 is LGHNT, CDR2 FRNRAP, per germline. CDR3 size: 17 residues. Losses at the gene ends were 4 bases for V and 0 bases for J; bases not matched to a gene: 10. The CDR3 loop reads CASGSNRQGGFSYEQYF. In DNA form, the CDR3 reads TGTGCTAGTGGTTCTAATCGACAGGGGGGTTTCTCCTACGAGCAGTACTTC.

V and J are TRBV6-6 and TRBJ2-1; possible D gene TRBD2, 6 bases. This CDR3 contains 12 residues. V gave up 5 bases and J gave up 9 bases, with 11 bases separating them. The V gene's germline CDR1 is MNHNY and CDR2 SVGAGI (reference sequence). CDR3: CASSVRDSEQFF. Here the CDR3 DNA reads TGTGCCAGCAGTGTCCGGGACTCTGAGCAGTTCTTC.

This clone was seen a handful of times. The same CDR3 can be traced to other DNA sequences in this sample. This chain joins TRBV30 and TRBJ2-3; 7 positions agree with TRBD2. The CDR3 spans 13 residues. Per germline, CDR1 GTSNPN and CDR2 SVGIG (reference sequence). Trimming took 1 base from V and 3 from J; bases not matched to a gene: 1. The CDR3 region is CAWSGGGTDTQYF. The CDR3 nucleotides are TGTGCCTGGAGTGGGGGGGGAACAGATACGCAGTATTTT.

This chain connects TRBV7-2 to TRBJ1-4; a weak D match, TRBD1 (6 bases). Germline V gene data show CDR1 as SGHTA and CDR2 as FQGNSA. V was pared by 5 bases and J by 7 bases, with 14 bases between. CDR3 size: 14 residues. The CDR3 bases are TGTGCCAGCAGCCTTCGGACAGCAGGTGAAAAACTGTTTTTT. Translation: CASSLRTAGEKLFF. The full variable domain, its missing parts supplied by reference TRBV7-2 and TRBJ1-4, is GAGVSQSPSNKVTEKGKDVELRCDPISGHTALYWYRQSLGQGLEFLIYFQGNSAPDKSGLPSDRFSAERTGGSVSTLTIQRTQQEDSAVYLCASSLRTAGEKLFFGSGTQLSVL.